The T cell receptor beta chain described here comes from a study of blood T cell repertoires in COVID-19. Across the whole study: Samples taken during acute and convalescent COVID-19 were collected in the United States, Italy and Spain. In each case, the material was cDNA or gDNA derived from T cells, B-cell-depleted T cells, or PBMCs.

As originally analysed: Counts of nucleated cells, estimated from reference gene primer amplification, were obtained. The repertoire was sequenced with immunoSEQ multiplex PCR; TCRdb's copy has only in-frame clones and lacks some. V and J calls and clone size are given by that table; D and trimming were obtained from the DNA. The sample records 150,000 or so clones, 75% to 85% being singletons. With 3 bases clipped from V and 4 bases from J, the junction kept 13 bases outside the gene matches. The CDR3 runs to 17 residues. From germline, CDR1 is MGHDK and CDR2 SYGVNS. Sequenced: peripheral blood. This TCR was sampled from a woman aged 80 or over with active or convalescent COVID-19. The chain uses TRBV25-1 and TRBJ2-3; the match to TRBD1 covers 7 bases. In nucleotides, the CDR3 is TGTGCCAGCAGTGAGCGAGAGGGGGCGCGGTTTTCAGATACGCAGTATTTT. This codes for CASSEREGARFSDTQYF.